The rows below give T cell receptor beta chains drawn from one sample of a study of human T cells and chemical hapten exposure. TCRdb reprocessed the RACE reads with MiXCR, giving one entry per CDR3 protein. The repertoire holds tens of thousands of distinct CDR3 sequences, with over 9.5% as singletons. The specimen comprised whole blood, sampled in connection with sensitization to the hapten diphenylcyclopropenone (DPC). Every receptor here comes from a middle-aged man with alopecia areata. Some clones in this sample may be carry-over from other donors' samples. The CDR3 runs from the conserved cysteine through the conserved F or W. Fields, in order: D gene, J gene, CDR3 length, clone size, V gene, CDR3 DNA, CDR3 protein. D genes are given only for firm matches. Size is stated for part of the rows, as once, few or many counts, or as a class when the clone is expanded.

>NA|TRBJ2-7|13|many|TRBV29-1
TGCAGCGTGTCGGGGACGGGGATATACGAGCAGTACTTC
CSVSGTGIYEQYF
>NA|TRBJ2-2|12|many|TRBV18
TGTGCCAGCTCACCATCCACCGGGGAGCTGTTTTTT
CASSPSTGELFF
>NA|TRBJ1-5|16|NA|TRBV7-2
TGTGCCAGCAGCTTAGAGGCGGTGCCTTCCAATCAGCCCCAGCATTTT
CASSLEAVPSNQPQHF
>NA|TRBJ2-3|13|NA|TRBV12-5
TGTGCTAGTGTGGTTTCATATCCGGATACGCAGTATTTT
CASVVSYPDTQYF
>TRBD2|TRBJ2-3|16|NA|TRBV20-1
TGCAGTGCTAGACCTTGGACTAGCGGGAGATCAGATACGCAGTATTTT
CSARPWTSGRSDTQYF
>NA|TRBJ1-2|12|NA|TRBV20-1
TGCAGTGCTCCGGACGCTAACTATGGCTACACCTTC
CSAPDANYGYTF
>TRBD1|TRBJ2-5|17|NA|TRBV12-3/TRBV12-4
TGTGCCAGCACTAAGACAGGGGAAGTCGGGCTCGGGGAGACCCAGTACTTC
CASTKTGEVGLGETQYF
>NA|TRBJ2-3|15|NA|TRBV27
TGTGCCAGCAGTTTGGACGGGGGAGGCACAGATACGCAGTATTTT
CASSLDGGGTDTQYF
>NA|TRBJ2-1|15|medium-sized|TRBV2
TGTGCCAGCACCGGCGGGACTGGCCCTGACGATGAGCAGTTCTTC
CASTGGTGPDDEQFF
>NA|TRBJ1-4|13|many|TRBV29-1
TGCAGCGTTGACCAGACAGGTTCAGAAAAACTGTTTTTT
CSVDQTGSEKLFF
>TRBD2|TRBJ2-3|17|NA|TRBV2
TGTGCCAGCAGCCATTTAGCGGGATCGGGCAGCACAGATACGCAGTATTTT
CASSHLAGSGSTDTQYF
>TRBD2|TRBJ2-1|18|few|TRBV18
TGTGCCAGCTCACCACCAGGGACTAGCGGATCCTCCTACAATGAGCAGTTCTTC
CASSPPGTSGSSYNEQFF
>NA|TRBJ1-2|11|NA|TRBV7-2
TGTGCCAGCAGCTCCCGGTATGGCTACACCTTC
CASSSRYGYTF
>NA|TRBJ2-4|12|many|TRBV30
TGTGCCTGGAGTGCGAGAGAAAACATTCAGTACTTC
CAWSARENIQYF
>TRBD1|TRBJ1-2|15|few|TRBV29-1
TGCAGCGTTGAAAAGGGGACAGGAATTAACTATGGCTACACCTTC
CSVEKGTGINYGYTF
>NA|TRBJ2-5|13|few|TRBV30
TGTGCCTGGAGCCGTCACCCCCAAGAGACCCAGTACTTC
CAWSRHPQETQYF
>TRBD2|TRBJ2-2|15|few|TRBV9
TGTGCCAGCAGCGGTCGGCGGGAGGTGGCCGGGGAGCTGTTTTTT
CASSGRREVAGELFF
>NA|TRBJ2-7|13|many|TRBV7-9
TGTGCCAGCAGCTTAGGGGGGCAGTACGAGCAGTACTTC
CASSLGGQYEQYF
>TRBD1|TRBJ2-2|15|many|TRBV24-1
TGTGCCACCAGTCCGGACAGGGGGCACACCGGGGAGCTGTTTTTT
CATSPDRGHTGELFF
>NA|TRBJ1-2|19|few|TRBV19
TGTGCCAGTAGTGTAATAAACCTCCATAGCCCCGGCGGATACTATGGCTACACCTTC
CASSVINLHSPGGYYGYTF
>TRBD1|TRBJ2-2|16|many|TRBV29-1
TGCAGCATCCCGGGACAGCGTAAAACGAACACCGGGGAGCTGTTTTTT
CSIPGQRKTNTGELFF
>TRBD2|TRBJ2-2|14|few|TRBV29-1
TGCAGCGCCCCCGCACTAGCGGGAACCGGGGAGCTGTTTTTT
CSAPALAGTGELFF
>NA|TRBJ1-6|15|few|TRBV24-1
TGTGCCTCCCACACAGGTACGGGTTACGATTCACCCCTCCACTTT
CASHTGTGYDSPLHF
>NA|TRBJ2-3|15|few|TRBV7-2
TGTGCCAGCAGCCCCCAAACTCGGGTCACAGATACGCAGTATTTT
CASSPQTRVTDTQYF
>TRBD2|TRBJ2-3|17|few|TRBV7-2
TGTGCCAGCAGCTTAGCCCCTAGCGGGGGGGGAACAGATACGCAGTATTTT
CASSLAPSGGGTDTQYF
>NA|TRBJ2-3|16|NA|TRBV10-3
TGTGCCATCAGTGAGTTGCGTCTATCTAGCACAGATACGCAGTATTTT
CAISELRLSSTDTQYF
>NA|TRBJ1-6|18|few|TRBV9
TGTGCCAGCAGCCCAGGGCGTGGGGGGAGCTCCTATAATTCACCCCTCCACTTT
CASSPGRGGSSYNSPLHF
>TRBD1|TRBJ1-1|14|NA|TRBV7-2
TGTGCCAGCAGCCCTTTTACAGGGGCCGGGCGAGCTTTCTTT
CASSPFTGAGRAFF
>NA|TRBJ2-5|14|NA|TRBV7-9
TGTGCCAGCAGCTTAGAGGGCAGGGGTGAGACCCAGTACTTC
CASSLEGRGETQYF
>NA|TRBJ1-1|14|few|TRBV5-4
TGTGCCAGCAGCTTGCATGGGCGGGTCACTGAAGCTTTCTTT
CASSLHGRVTEAFF
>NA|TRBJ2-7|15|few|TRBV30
TGTGCCTGGAGCCCCATTGGCAGGGCTACCTACGAGCAGTACTTC
CAWSPIGRATYEQYF
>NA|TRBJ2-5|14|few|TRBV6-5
TGTGCCAGCAGTTACTCTCGACTCCGAGAGACCCAGTACTTC
CASSYSRLRETQYF
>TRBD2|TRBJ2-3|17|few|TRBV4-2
TGTGCCAGCAGCCAAGTTCCTGGGCTAGCGGGAGATGATACGCAGTATTTT
CASSQVPGLAGDDTQYF
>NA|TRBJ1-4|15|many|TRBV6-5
TGTGCCAGCAGTCCCCCATCGGGGGGTAATGAAAAACTGTTTTTT
CASSPPSGGNEKLFF
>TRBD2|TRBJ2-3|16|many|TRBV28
TGTGCCAGCAGTTCACTCGGGGGACTAGCGACAGATACGCAGTATTTT
CASSSLGGLATDTQYF
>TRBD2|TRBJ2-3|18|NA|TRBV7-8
TGTGCCAGCAGCCCATCAGGACTAGCGGGAGGGGGCACAGATACGCAGTATTTT
CASSPSGLAGGGTDTQYF
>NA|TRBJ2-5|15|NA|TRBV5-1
TGCGCCAGCAGCTTGCGCGGATCCGGGGGAGAGACCCAGTACTTC
CASSLRGSGGETQYF